This T cell receptor beta chain was identified during a study of blood T cell repertoires in COVID-19. The wider study: The United States, Italy and Spain were the sources of the acute and convalescent COVID-19 samples.

In the source study's methods: Cell counts per sample came from amplifying reference gene primers. TCRdb's table, derived via immunoSEQ multiplex PCR, lists solely in-frame clones and lacks some. That table gives V, J and clone size, and the DNA gave D and trimming. The sample shows 130,000 to 150,000 clones, approximately 80% of them seen only once. Germline assignment: CDR1 SGDLS and CDR2 YYNGEE. Between the trimmed V and J ends, which lost 0 bases and 7 bases, there was a span of 14 bases. The CDR3 loop spans 15 amino acids. This chain joins TRBV9 and TRBJ2-1; D is possibly TRBD1 (5 bases). This sequence originates from a man aged 65 to 79 who had recovered from COVID-19. Sequencing input: peripheral blood. This CDR3 reads CASSVGGPLLNEQFF. The CDR3 coding sequence is TGTGCCAGCAGCGTAGGGGGCCCCCTCCTTAATGAGCAGTTCTTC.